The clone carrying this T cell receptor (beta chain) was observed a few times. Its antigen remains unidentified. The data originate from a study of T cells after yellow fever vaccination. Generation of TCR cDNA used 5'RACE template switching (which added a universal primer site and UMIs). A single record per CDR3 protein comes from TCRdb applying MiXCR to the 5' RACE reads. The table has about 630,000 distinct CDR3 sequences, roughly an eighth seen once. Regarding the study as a whole: Of the clonotypes, a small share occurred in both CD4 and CD8 compartments. Primary-vaccination clones mostly resurfaced post-booster (96% CD4, approximately 89% CD8).

This clonotype was obtained from a man aged 25 to 40 who received the YFV17D yellow fever vaccine. The sample here was PBMCs, taken on the day of the yellow fever booster vaccination.

The DNA for the CDR3 is TGCGCCAGCAGCCTACCGGGACTAGCGGGAGGCGAGCAGTTCTTC. It is translated as CASSLPGLAGGEQFF. V usage is TRBV5-1 and J usage is TRBJ2-1; 15 bases are shared with TRBD2. CDR3 size: 15 residues. V gave up 4 bases and J gave up 10 bases; unmatched junction bases: 6. Germline CDR1 SGHRS, CDR2 YFSETQ.